This T cell receptor beta chain emerged from a study of control samples from healthy donors and cancer patients. The V gene end was trimmed by 6 bases and the J gene end by 2 bases; junction bases not matched to a gene: 7. This CDR3 is 15 amino acids long. Germline lookup yields CDR1 MNHEY and CDR2 SVGAGI. The data were produced by immunoSEQ multiplex PCR, yet TCRdb's version contains in-frame clones alone and is incomplete. Found here are about 130,000 clones, 80% to 95% of them singletons; the top ten hold around 5.1%. This receptor was obtained from a man younger than 30 in good health. The sample was blood. The chain employs TRBV6-5 and TRBJ2-3; the match to TRBD1 covers 8 bases. CDR3 in amino acids: CASSLGQVNTDTQYF. The DNA of the CDR3 is TGTGCCAGCAGCCTGGGACAGGTAAACACAGATACGCAGTATTTT.